This TCR beta chain was recorded in a study of technical replicates of blood from several donors. Only in-frame clones appear in the TCRdb table, and some are missing; sequencing was by immunoSEQ multiplex PCR. The sample includes around 50,000 clones, 80% to 95% seen only once; the top ten take approximately 3.9%. This clone was observed a single time. The CDR3 is 15 residues long. V lost 5 bases, J lost 0 bases, and 13 bases lay in between. Germline V gives CDR1 MNHNS, CDR2 SASEGT. The clonotype originates from a human donor in good health. Some clones in this sample may be carry-over from other donors' samples. The chain couples TRBV6-1 to TRBJ1-2, with D possibly being TRBD1 (6 bases). Sequencing was performed on PBMCs. CDR3 DNA sequence: TGTGCCAGCAGTACAGACAGGACCGCTAACTATGGCTACACCTTC. Encoded protein: CASSTDRTANYGYTF.